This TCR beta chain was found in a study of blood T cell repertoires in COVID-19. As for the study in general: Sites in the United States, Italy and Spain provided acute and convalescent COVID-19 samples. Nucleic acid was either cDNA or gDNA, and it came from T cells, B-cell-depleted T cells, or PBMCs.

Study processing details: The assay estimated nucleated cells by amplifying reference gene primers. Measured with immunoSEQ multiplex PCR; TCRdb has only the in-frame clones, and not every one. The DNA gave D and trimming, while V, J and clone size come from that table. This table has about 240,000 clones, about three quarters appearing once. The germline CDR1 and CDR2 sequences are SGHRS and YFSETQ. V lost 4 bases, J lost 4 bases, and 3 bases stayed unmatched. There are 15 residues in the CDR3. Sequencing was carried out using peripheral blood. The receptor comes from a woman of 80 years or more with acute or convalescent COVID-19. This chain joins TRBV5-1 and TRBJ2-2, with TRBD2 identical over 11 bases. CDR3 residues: CASSPGLAGTGELFF. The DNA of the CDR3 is TGCGCCAGCAGCCCCGGACTAGCGGGCACCGGGGAGCTGTTTTTT.